The 19 T cell receptor beta chains listed next were all sequenced from one sample in a study of CD8 T cells in Susac syndrome. Reverse transcription of about 0.5 to 1 ug RNA was performed with random hexamers. TCRdb passed the immunoSEQ multiplex PCR reads through MiXCR, listing each CDR3 protein once. The sample lists 250,000 to 300,000 distinct CDR3 sequences, about 85% occurring once. The sample consisted of CD8+ T cells from PBMCs. The receptors shown here come from a human donor with multiple sclerosis.

This sequence joins TRBV2 and TRBJ1-5, with 7 nucleotides matching TRBD1. V lost 3 bases, J lost 5 bases, and 7 bases stayed unmatched. In germline, CDR1 is SNHLY, CDR2 FYNNEI. CDR3 length equals 15 residues. CDR3 sequence: CASSEFGGGHQPQHF. The CDR3 nucleotides are TGTGCCAGCAGTGAGTTTGGAGGGGGCCATCAGCCCCAGCATTTT.

The chain is built from TRBV30 and TRBJ1-4; 7 positions match TRBD1. Germline V gene lookup returns CDR1 GTSNPN and CDR2 SVGIG (reference sequence). V gave up 2 bases and J gave up 3 bases; unmatched junction bases: 12. CDR3 length equals 17 residues. Written as DNA, the CDR3 is TGTGCCTGGAGTAGAGGAGGAGGGGGCTGGTCTAATGAAAAACTGTTTTTT. The encoded protein is CAWSRGGGGWSNEKLFF.

This chain connects TRBV20-1 to TRBJ1-6; 7 bases are shared with TRBD1. The J segment lost 8 bases and the V segment lost 4 bases, leaving 11 bases of the junction unmatched. From germline, CDR1 is DFQATT and CDR2 SNEGSKA (reference sequence). This CDR3 comprises 15 residues. The CDR3 here is CSATTRGREDSPLHF. The DNA of the CDR3 is TGCAGTGCTACGACGAGGGGGCGGGAGGATTCACCCCTCCACTTT.

The sample holds a few counts of this clonotype. The V gene is TRBV27, the J gene TRBJ1-1; 7 bases are a match to TRBD1. CDR1 and CDR2 (germline): MNHEY, SMNVEV (reference sequence). The J segment lost 5 bases and the V segment lost 2 bases, leaving 5 bases of the junction unmatched. This CDR3 spans 14 amino acids. The CDR3 loop is CASSLGRGGTEAFF. The CDR3 nucleotides are TGTGCCAGCAGTTTAGGCAGGGGGGGGACTGAAGCTTTCTTT.

This sequence joins TRBV2 and TRBJ1-1; TRBD1 aligns across 7 bases. Germline V lookup: CDR1 SNHLY, CDR2 FYNNEI. The V gene end was trimmed by 11 bases and the J gene end by 0 bases; junction bases not matched to a gene: 6. The CDR3 runs 13 residues. The CDR3 sequence: CAGDRPLNTEAFF. The CDR3 coding sequence is TGTGCCGGGGACAGACCCCTGAACACTGAAGCTTTCTTT.

V usage is TRBV20-1 and J usage is TRBJ2-1, with TRBD2 matching 9 bases. J gave up 2 bases and V 4 bases, and 6 bases lay outside the gene matches. The CDR3 length is 15 residues. CDR1 is DFQATT and CDR2 is SNEGSKA in the germline V gene (reference sequence). The CDR3 is CSAMFSGSTYNEQFF. The CDR3 coding sequence is TGCAGTGCTATGTTTAGCGGGAGTACCTACAATGAGCAGTTCTTC.

In this sample, this clonotype turned up a few times. V is TRBV9 and J is TRBJ2-3; no clear D. V lost 3 bases and J 1 base, leaving 6 bases between the germline ends. Germline V gene sequence: CDR1 SGDLS, CDR2 YYNGEE. The CDR3 extends over 13 amino acids. As DNA, the CDR3 is TGTGCCAGCAGCGGGGTCGGCACAGATACGCAGTATTTT. Translating gives CASSGVGTDTQYF.

This clonotype was counted only a few times. The CDR3 region is CASSLNPDTQYF. In nucleotides, the CDR3 is TGTGCCAGCAGTTTAAATCCAGATACGCAGTATTTT. The rearrangement uses TRBV27 and TRBJ2-3; D is undetermined. Germline-derived CDR1 and CDR2 are MNHEY and SMNVEV (reference sequence). The CDR3 extends over 12 amino acids. V shed 2 bases and J shed 4 bases, with 4 bases lying between them.

This rearrangement joins TRBV5-6 to TRBJ1-1; D might be TRBD1 (6 bases). There are 17 residues in the CDR3. Germline CDR1 reads SGHDT; CDR2 reads YYEEEE. Trimming left V 0 bases short and J 2 bases short, with 17 bases between. Written as DNA, the CDR3 is TGTGCCAGCAGCTTGGGATACAGGGCGGGGGATAACACTGAAGCTTTCTTT. Its translation: CASSLGYRAGDNTEAFF.

The rearrangement joins TRBV27 to TRBJ1-1; D unresolved. Germline V gene sequence: CDR1 MNHEY, CDR2 SMNVEV (reference sequence). The CDR3 is 14 residues long. Between the trimmed V and J ends, which lost 3 bases and 4 bases, there was a span of 12 bases. This chain's CDR3 is CASSLSSVGTEAFF. The CDR3 DNA is TGTGCCAGCAGTTTGTCTAGTGTGGGCACTGAAGCTTTCTTT.

This clonotype is a singleton in its sample. The chain carries TRBV6-1 and TRBJ1-1, with D possibly being TRBD1 (6 bases). Germline V gene sequence: CDR1 MNHNS, CDR2 SASEGT. The V gene lost 1 base and the J gene lost 1 base, with 13 bases spanning the gap. CDR3 size: 16 residues. CDR3 DNA: TGTGCCAGCAGTGAAGTAACGGGGGCATGGAACACTGAAGCTTTCTTT. It translates to CASSEVTGAWNTEAFF.

The chain uses TRBV27 and TRBJ2-7, with D unclear. Germline-derived CDR1 and CDR2 are MNHEY and SMNVEV (reference sequence). The germline V and J ends were trimmed by 5 bases and 3 bases, with 11 bases remaining between them. There are 13 residues in the CDR3. The CDR3 nucleotides read TGTGCCAGCAGTCTTACATCGGACTACGAGCAGTACTTC. Translating gives CASSLTSDYEQYF.

The CDR3 DNA sequence: TGCGCCAGCAGCTCCAACAGGGGGGACGAAGCTTTCTTT. Its protein product is CASSSNRGDEAFF. V and J are TRBV5-1 and TRBJ1-1; 8 bases map to TRBD1. This CDR3 region has 13 residues. Germline V gene lookup returns CDR1 SGHRS and CDR2 YFSETQ. V lost 3 bases to trimming and J lost 8 bases; unmatched junction nucleotides: 6.

The chain links TRBV29-1 to TRBJ1-1, with D possibly matching TRBD1 (5 bases). The CDR3 is 12 amino acids. V lost 6 bases and J 0 bases, leaving 8 bases between the germline ends. The germline V gene has CDR1 SQVTM and CDR2 ANQGSEA. The CDR3 DNA sequence: TGCAGCGTGCGCAGGGTGAACACTGAAGCTTTCTTT. Residues: CSVRRVNTEAFF.

This clonotype was observed a single time. The gene calls are TRBV7-9 and TRBJ2-1, with D unresolved. CDR3 length: 16 residues. Germline loops: CDR1 SEHNR, CDR2 FQNEAQ (reference sequence). Trimming pared 7 bases from V and 4 bases from J, leaving 20 bases between. CDR3 loop: CASTKPEAKGYNEQFF. CDR3 in DNA: TGTGCCAGCACTAAACCGGAAGCTAAGGGTTACAATGAGCAGTTCTTC.

This chain joins TRBV6-5 and TRBJ2-1; TRBD1 aligns across 8 bases. In germline, CDR1 is MNHEY, CDR2 SVGAGI. The CDR3 length is 16 residues. Trimming took 4 bases from V and 0 from J; bases not matched to a gene: 5. The chain's CDR3 is CASSFQDRGSYNEQFF. DNA of the CDR3: TGTGCCAGCAGTTTTCAAGACAGGGGCTCCTACAATGAGCAGTTCTTC.

This sequence joins TRBV19 and TRBJ1-1, with D possibly TRBD1 on 5 matching bases. Germline V gene sequence: CDR1 LNHDA, CDR2 SQIVND (reference sequence). The germline V and J ends were trimmed by 4 bases and 4 bases, with 7 bases remaining between them. The CDR3 loop spans 12 amino acids. CDR3 region: CASSTGFTEAFF. Written as DNA, the CDR3 is TGTGCCAGTAGTACAGGGTTCACTGAAGCTTTCTTT. Drawing the rest from reference TRBV19 and TRBJ1-1, the complete variable domain is DGGITQSPKYLFRKEGQNVTLSCEQNLNHDAMYWYRQDPGQGLRLIYYSQIVNDFQKGDIAEGYSVSREKKESFPLTVTSAQKNPTAFYLCASSTGFTEAFFGQGTRLTVV.

This chain joins TRBV27 and TRBJ2-1, with D perhaps TRBD1 (6 bases). Per the germline V gene, CDR1 is MNHEY and CDR2 is SMNVEV (reference sequence). The CDR3 has 14 amino acids. The V end lost 7 bases, the J end lost 2 bases, and 12 bases lay between the germline ends. The CDR3 nucleotides are TGTGCCAGCACTCCCGGGACAACCTACAATGAGCAGTTCTTC. Encoded protein: CASTPGTTYNEQFF.

The CDR3 sequence is CASSIQGADEQYF. The CDR3 DNA follows: TGTGCCAGCAGCATTCAGGGGGCGGACGAGCAGTACTTC. The chain combines TRBV5-6 with TRBJ2-7, with 8 bases aligning to TRBD1. The ends lost 4 bases at V and 5 bases at J; junction bases unmatched: 5. The CDR3 loop spans 13 amino acids. CDR1 is SGHDT, CDR2 YYEEEE, per germline.